Listed here are 31 T cell receptor beta chains from one sample, sequenced in a study of identical twins (dated by TCRdb to the mid-2010s). The library was built by means of 5' RACE. Sequencing instrument: Illumina HiSeq 2000. The public reads were quality trimmed at Q25 with fastp and then assembled into clones with MiXCR by TCRdb, keeping productive beta chains. Rows with one shared CDR3 protein collapse into an entry with the most common genes and DNA. Across this sample there are about 720,000 distinct CDR3 sequences, with roughly 18% seen only once. Clones ranked in the top ten supply less than 15% of the sample. These same data were also listed under a study on T cells expressing NK-cell markers.

Input material: PBMCs. The source is a woman aged 18-29 years in good health.

As for this clonotype: Sequence at one end of the junction differs from germline and may be a read error. The chain joins TRBV20-1 to TRBJ1-2; 8 nucleotides agree with TRBD1. Germline CDR1 and CDR2: DFQATT and SNEGSKA (reference sequence). The CDR3 covers 12 residues. CDR3 bases: TGCAGTGCTAGCGGACAGGGCCCGGCCTCCCCCTTC. Its translation: CSASGQGPASPF.

The J gene is TRBJ2-1, the V gene TRBV20-1, with 8 nucleotides matching TRBD2. The length of the CDR3 is 16 residues. The ends lost 0 bases at V and 4 bases at J; junction bases unmatched: 8. The germline V gene encodes CDR1 DFQATT and CDR2 SNEGSKA (reference sequence). CDR3: CSARDPAGVRYNEQFF. CDR3 coding DNA: TGCAGTGCTAGAGACCCAGCGGGAGTGAGATACAATGAGCAGTTCTTC.

The J gene is TRBJ2-7, the V gene TRBV10-3; D gene unclear. The CDR3 extends over 12 amino acids. Germline lookup yields CDR1 ENHRY and CDR2 SYGVKD. The V end was cut by 10 bases, the J end by 6 bases, with 16 bases between. CDR3 loop: CATSSPALEQYF. CDR3 bases: TGTGCCACCTCTTCACCAGCCCTCGAGCAGTACTTC.

The chain recombines TRBV4-3 with TRBJ2-2; 8 nucleotides agree with TRBD2. Unmatched junction bases numbered 2, after V lost 5 bases and J lost 3 bases. This CDR3 comprises 14 residues. From germline, CDR1 is LGHNA and CDR2 YSLEER. The CDR3 loop is CASSIGRDTGELFF. The DNA of the CDR3 is TGCGCCAGCAGCATCGGGAGGGACACCGGGGAGCTGTTTTTT.

A few counts support this clonotype. The chain carries TRBV6-2 or TRBV6-3 and TRBJ2-7, with 11 bases that match TRBD2. CDR1 and CDR2 from the germline V gene are MNHEY and SVGEGT. This CDR3 has 16 amino acids. V dropped 4 bases and J dropped 3; count of bases not matched to a gene: 8. CDR3 region: CASSFQGTSGNYEQYF. The CDR3 bases are TGTGCCAGCAGTTTCCAAGGGACTAGCGGCAACTACGAGCAGTACTTC.

The chain uses TRBV15 and TRBJ2-7, with 10 bases lining up with TRBD1. Per the germline V gene, CDR1 is LNHNV and CDR2 is YYDKDF (reference sequence). V shed 1 base, J shed 2 bases, and the junction held 5 bases outside the gene matches. The CDR3 contains 16 residues. The CDR3 nucleotides are TGTGCCACCAGCAGAGGAGTAGGGACAGGGGCCTACGAGCAGTACTTC. Its translation: CATSRGVGTGAYEQYF.

This CDR3 is CASSPAGQMLYEQYF. As DNA, the CDR3 is TGTGCCAGCAGTCCCGCGGGACAGATGCTCTACGAGCAGTACTTC. J is TRBJ2-7 and V is TRBV12-3 or TRBV12-4, with TRBD1 as a possible D gene (7 bases). Trimming pared 5 bases from V and 3 bases from J, leaving 17 bases between. CDR3 length: 15 amino acids.

This chain connects TRBV7-9 to TRBJ1-1; D not certain. Germline V gene data show CDR1 as SEHNR and CDR2 as FQNEAQ (reference sequence). Trimming removed 5 bases at V and 0 bases at J, with 16 bases between. This CDR3 has 16 residues. As DNA, the CDR3 is TGTGCCAGCAGCCTTTGGCGGGGATCCATGAACACTGAAGCTTTCTTT. As protein: CASSLWRGSMNTEAFF.

This clonotype was observed a handful of times. The V call is TRBV5-1, the J call TRBJ2-7; possibly TRBD1 for D (6 bases). Germline-derived CDR1 and CDR2 are SGHRS and YFSETQ. The V end lost 0 bases, the J end lost 3 bases, and 10 bases lay between the germline ends. The CDR3 length is 14 residues. The CDR3 DNA sequence: TGCGCCAGCAGCTTGGCTGCAGGGGACTACGAGCAGTACTTC. Its protein is CASSLAAGDYEQYF.

The chain combines TRBV14 with TRBJ2-2, with D perhaps matching TRBD1 (6 bases). V was clipped by 2 bases and J by 6 bases, with 16 bases between them. Germline V lookup: CDR1 SGHDN, CDR2 FVKESK. This CDR3 is built from 16 residues. CDR3 nucleotides: TGTGCCAGCAGCCAATTAACAGGGAATAGGGCCGGGGAGCTGTTTTTT. This sequence encodes CASSQLTGNRAGELFF.

In this sample, this clonotype turned up once. The rearrangement links TRBV11-3 to TRBJ1-4; perhaps TRBD1 as D (6 bases). Trimming removed 7 bases from V and 8 bases from J, with 14 bases in between. Germline V gene sequence: CDR1 SGHNT, CDR2 YENEEA. The length of the CDR3 is 13 residues. The CDR3 spells CASTWTAGEKLFF. CDR3 DNA sequence: TGTGCCAGCACATGGACAGCCGGCGAAAAACTGTTTTTT. Filled out from reference TRBV11-3 and TRBJ1-4, the complete variable domain reads EAGVVQSPRYKIIEKKQPVAFWCNPISGHNTLYWYLQNLGQGPELLIRYENEEAVDDSQLPKDRFSAERLKGVDSTLKIQPAELGDSAVYLCASTWTAGEKLFFGSGTQLSVL.

This clonotype has a count of ten or more. The rearrangement joins TRBV5-1 to TRBJ2-5, with 10 positions matching TRBD2. The germline CDR1 and CDR2 sequences are SGHRS and YFSETQ. V lost 0 bases, J lost 4 bases, and 0 bases stayed unmatched. The CDR3 is 14 amino acids. CDR3 nucleotide sequence: TGCGCCAGCAGCTTGGCTAGCGGGAGAGAGACCCAGTACTTC. It yields the protein CASSLASGRETQYF.

The rearrangement joins TRBV5-1 to TRBJ1-5, with TRBD1 as a possible D gene (5 bases). The CDR3 sequence is 16 residues long. Deletions cut 4 bases from V and 5 bases from J, with 19 bases between. CDR1 SGHRS and CDR2 YFSETQ come from the germline V gene. CDR3 in amino acids: CASSPAGTGGHQPQHF. The CDR3 nucleotides are TGCGCCAGCAGCCCCGCGGGGACGGGAGGCCATCAGCCCCAGCATTTT.

As concerns this clonotype: The junction departs from germline at one end; a sequencing error may be responsible. V gene TRBV5-1 combines with J gene TRBJ2-1; 11 bases match TRBD2. Germline CDR1 and CDR2: SGHRS and YFSETQ. The CDR3 is 14 amino acids. The CDR3 DNA reads TGCGCCAGCAGCGTGACTAGCGGGGACAATGAGCAGTTGTTC. This translates into CASSVTSGDNEQLF.

The chain recombines TRBV5-1 with TRBJ1-1; 9 nucleotides align to TRBD1. CDR3 size: 15 residues. Germline-derived CDR1 and CDR2 are SGHRS and YFSETQ. Trimming at V came to 2 bases and at J to 6 bases, leaving 8 bases not matched to a gene. The CDR3 here is CASSFGWTGEAEAFF. CDR3 in DNA: TGCGCCAGCAGCTTTGGGTGGACAGGGGAGGCTGAAGCTTTCTTT. Together with reference TRBV5-1 and TRBJ1-1, the CDR3 gives the full variable domain: KAGVTQTPRYLIKTRGQQVTLSCSPISGHRSVSWYQQTPGQGLQFLFEYFSETQRNKGNFPGRFSGRQFSNSRSEMNVSTLELGDSALYLCASSFGWTGEAEAFFGQGTRLTVV.

This clonotype was observed a handful of times. The gene calls are TRBV29-1 and TRBJ2-7; maybe TRBD2 (6 bases). Germline V gives CDR1 SQVTM, CDR2 ANQGSEA. The CDR3 length is 12 residues. This CDR3 is CTATGGDYEQYF. CDR3 DNA sequence: TGCACCGCCACGGGCGGGGACTACGAGCAGTACTTC.

The V and J genes are TRBV29-1 and TRBJ1-1; 12 bases agree with TRBD1. CDR3 length equals 14 residues. V shed 7 bases, J shed 1 base, and the junction held 4 bases outside the gene matches. Germline lookup yields CDR1 SQVTM and CDR2 ANQGSEA. CDR3 amino acids: CSARDRGQNTEAFF. DNA for the CDR3: TGCAGCGCCAGGGACAGGGGGCAGAACACTGAAGCTTTCTTT.

Only a few counts were recorded for this clonotype. The chain recombines TRBV7-9 with TRBJ2-1; TRBD2 is a possible D gene (6 bases). Germline V CDR1 and CDR2: SEHNR, FQNEAQ (reference sequence). This CDR3 is 14 amino acids long. Trimming pared 7 bases from V and 5 bases from J, leaving 15 bases between. The CDR3 here is CASNHWRGDNEQFF. CDR3 DNA: TGTGCCAGCAACCACTGGAGGGGCGACAATGAGCAGTTCTTC.

The V and J genes are TRBV11-2 and TRBJ2-3; the D is unclear. The CDR3 totals 16 residues. The germline V and J ends were trimmed by 1 base and 2 bases, with 13 bases remaining between them. In germline, CDR1 is SGHAT, CDR2 FQNNGV. In nucleotides, the CDR3 is TGTGCCAGCAGCTTAGGGGGAACACAGCTCACAGATACGCAGTATTTT. It encodes CASSLGGTQLTDTQYF.

This clonotype has only a few counts. A junction end diverges from the germline sequence, so it may reflect a read error. This chain uses TRBV7-2 with TRBJ2-3, with a tentative D call TRBD2 (7 bases). Germline V gene lookup returns CDR1 SGHTA and CDR2 FQGNSA. The CDR3 loop spans 14 amino acids. The DNA of the CDR3 is TGCGCCAGCAGCTTGCGGGGGCCCACAGATACGCAGTATTTT. Its protein is CASSLRGPTDTQYF.

The chain carries TRBV12-3 or TRBV12-4 and TRBJ2-7; D unresolved. The CDR3 has 14 residues. Between the trimmed V and J ends, which lost 5 bases and 0 bases, there was a span of 11 bases. Written as DNA, the CDR3 is TGTGCCAGCAGTAGGTCAGCCAGCTCCTACGAGCAGTACTTC. Translation: CASSRSASSYEQYF.

This clonotype was recorded a few times. The V call is TRBV5-1, the J call TRBJ2-7, with 7 bases lining up with TRBD2. Germline loops: CDR1 SGHRS, CDR2 YFSETQ. The V and J ends lost 0 bases and 2 bases, in that order; junction bases with no gene match: 5. CDR3 size: 15 residues. DNA of the CDR3: TGCGCCAGCAGCTTGGCTTTTGGGACTACCTACGAGCAGTACTTC. Amino acids: CASSLAFGTTYEQYF.

This clonotype has a count of ten or more. This chain links TRBV12-3 or TRBV12-4 with TRBJ2-5, with 12 bases lining up with TRBD1. V dropped 5 bases and J dropped 6; count of bases not matched to a gene: 10. This CDR3 is built from 16 residues. The CDR3 DNA is TGTGCCAGCAGTCTCACCGGGACAGGGGGCTTGAAGACCCAGTACTTC. This gives the protein CASSLTGTGGLKTQYF.

This clonotype was observed a handful of times. The chain has TRBV12-3 or TRBV12-4 and TRBJ2-3; D is unresolved. The germline V and J ends were trimmed by 6 bases and 6 bases, with 10 bases remaining between them. The CDR3 is made up of 12 amino acids. The CDR3 reads CASRRGGDTQYF. For the CDR3, the DNA is TGTGCCAGCAGGAGAGGTGGCGATACGCAGTATTTT.

In this sample, this clonotype turned up many times. The chain uses TRBV12-3 or TRBV12-4 and TRBJ2-7, with D hard to call. The CDR3 spans 13 residues. Trimming took off 3 bases at V and 3 bases at J, with 9 bases between the two ends. The CDR3, as DNA: TGTGCCAGCAGTTTTAAGAATGGCTACGAGCAGTACTTC. This translates into CASSFKNGYEQYF.

This clonotype was counted many times. This chain uses TRBV5-1 with TRBJ2-3, with 13 bases lining up with TRBD2. Per the germline V gene, CDR1 is SGHRS and CDR2 is YFSETQ. CDR3 size: 16 residues. The J segment lost 3 bases and the V segment lost 8 bases, leaving 9 bases of the junction unmatched. CDR3: CASRLAGGSLTDTQYF. For the CDR3, the DNA is TGCGCCAGTAGACTAGCGGGAGGATCCTTGACAGATACGCAGTATTTT.

The V gene is TRBV9, the J gene TRBJ1-2; D uncertain. The CDR3 is made up of 9 amino acids. Per germline, CDR1 SGDLS and CDR2 YYNGEE. Trimming pared 7 bases from V and 8 bases from J, leaving 6 bases between. In nucleotides, the CDR3 is TGTGCCAGCGGAAGCGGCTACACCTTC. This translates into CASGSGYTF. Looking up the rest from reference TRBV9 and TRBJ1-2 gives the full variable domain: DSGVTQTPKHLITATGQRVTLRCSPRSGDLSVYWYQQSLDQGLQFLIQYYNGEERAKGNILERFSAQQFPDLHSELNLSSLELGDSALYFCASGSGYTFGSGTRLTVV.

Only a few counts were recorded for this clonotype. V gene TRBV29-1 combines with J gene TRBJ2-1; D uncertain. Looked up from germline, CDR1 is SQVTM and CDR2 is ANQGSEA. This CDR3 has 12 residues. The V end lost 2 bases, the J end lost 10 bases, and 12 bases lay between the germline ends. DNA for the CDR3: TGCAGCGTTGAACTCGGTCCACGAGAGCAGTTCTTC. This codes for CSVELGPREQFF.

This clonotype was found a few times. The V and J genes are TRBV4-3 and TRBJ2-7; D uncertain. CDR1 is LGHNA, CDR2 YSLEER, per germline. CDR3 length equals 14 residues. With 2 bases removed from V and 2 bases from J, the gap between germline ends came to 10 bases. The CDR3 loop reads CASSQSTRPYEQYF. The DNA of the CDR3 is TGCGCCAGCAGCCAATCCACACGACCCTACGAGCAGTACTTC.

This clonotype was picked up a small number of times. The J gene is TRBJ2-7, the V gene TRBV4-3; D possibly corresponds to TRBD2 (7 bases). The V and J ends lost 4 bases and 6 bases respectively, with 13 bases between them. This CDR3 is 13 amino acids long. The germline V gene encodes CDR1 LGHNA and CDR2 YSLEER. The CDR3 protein is CASSPRGGVEQYF. In DNA, the CDR3 is TGCGCCAGCAGCCCCAGGGGAGGGGTCGAGCAGTACTTC.

V gene TRBV5-1 combines with J gene TRBJ2-1; no definite D call. The CDR3 covers 15 residues. Germline-derived CDR1 and CDR2 are SGHRS and YFSETQ. V lost 0 bases and J 2 bases, leaving 9 bases between the germline ends. CDR3 loop: CASSLDMGTYNEQFF. In DNA, the CDR3 is TGCGCCAGCAGCTTGGATATGGGAACCTACAATGAGCAGTTCTTC.